This TCR beta chain was observed in a study of naive and memory T cell subsets (dated by TCRdb to the late 2010s). Study-level background: The study applied an open-source, UMI-based TCR alpha and beta sequencing pipeline to sorted naive and memory peripheral blood T cell subsets. Complete agreement was observed between the functional CMV T cell responses and the IgG serology results. RNA was DNase-treated and reverse transcribed with TCR constant-region primers, mostly using SuperScript III. Overall results and qualifications from the work: Following error correction, more than 95% of naive TCR sequences occurred only once, which made naive abundance distributions much steeper than those of memory subsets. In both CD4 and CD8 cells, going from naive through CM, EM and EMRA, the Gini index went up while Shannon and inverse Simpson diversity went down. RNA-based TCR counts may be affected by expression changes linked to T cell activation and differentiation. TCR abundance followed a power law with an exponent that was different for naive and memory subsets but consistent across the three individuals. Single alpha or beta chain sequences, rather than paired alpha/beta receptors, were used to define clonotypes. The repertoire findings for the naive and memory subsets could not be validated, as no ground truth was available.

A distance of 11 bases separates the germline ends of V and J, which lose 6 bases and 2 bases respectively. Via the germline V gene (reference sequence), CDR1 is PRHDT and CDR2 FYEKMQ. There are 14 amino acids in the CDR3, from cysteine to phenylalanine inclusive. CDR3 DNA is the only sequence kept; it has 42 bases, read in frame from the first base. This clonotype was found many times. There is no known antigen for this receptor. No base quality values were provided; no much bigger clone lies one nucleotide off. Receptor libraries were prepared by UMI-ligation and nested PCR. The beta constant-region primer was an equimolar mix of two oligonucleotides covering both TRBC1 and TRBC2. T4 RNA ligase 1 ligated a single-stranded oligonucleotide carrying the SP2 primer and a 12-nucleotide UMI to the cDNA 3' end. The ligated cDNA went through four rounds of PCR with nested alpha and beta constant-region primers together with the SP2 primer. Incubation of the ligation reaction was carried out at 16 degrees C for 20-24 hours. PCR2 was usually performed as a SYBR Green qPCR and halted at a preset threshold so that over-amplification would not occur. Apart from the first purification, every purification step used Agencourt AMPure XP magnetic beads. Libraries were quantified by Qubit and checked on a TapeStation, where a main peak was expected near 650 bp. The pooled libraries were sequenced on an Illumina MiSeq using v2 2x251 paired-end kits, which usually yielded roughly 1-2 million reads per sample. Each sample was pooled at 3 to 4.5 nM, and roughly 5-7% PhiX was included to help cluster recognition. Per the source publication's procedure: Using tag matching that tolerated one base-pair mismatch, Decombinator assigned V and J genes to FASTQ reads that had been processed by Demultiplexor. UMIs were used by Collapsinator to correct both sequencing errors and frequency errors arising from PCR heterogeneity. CDR3Translator translated TCRs and extracted CDR3s from the conserved cysteine to the FGXG phenylalanine, flagging non-productive sequences. Gini, Shannon entropy and inverse Simpson indices were computed after subsampling the repertoires to the same number of UMI-defined TCRs. Within the linear range, a power law was fitted by maximum likelihood to the distributions of clonotype abundance. When run on a single naive CD8 sample, MIGEC and the pipeline yielded similar UMI counts, similar unique TCR numbers and similar clonal distributions. The repertoires were searched for 7,322 CMV-associated CDR3 sequences that had been compiled from VDJdb and a published dataset. TCRdb redid the processing of the public reads, applying fastp at Q25 and MiXCR, and retained in-frame beta chains. Rows with one shared CDR3 protein collapse into an entry with the most common genes and DNA. The V and J calls, along with clone size, are taken from TCRdb and not from the paper's own processing. This sample gives 70,000 to 95,000 distinct CDR3 sequences in total; around 7% of them show up just once. The ten largest account for about 1.6% of the sample.

From the second PCR step onward, the TCR alpha chain libraries and the TCR beta chain libraries were amplified separately. To determine each donor's CMV status, fresh PBMCs were stimulated overnight with CMV viral lysate, and IFNgamma production from CD4+ T cells was then assessed. Using Miltenyi beads, CD4 T cells were first positively selected, and CD8 T cells were then positively selected from the CD4-negative fraction. Cells were stained for CD3, CD4, CD8, CD45RA, CD27 and a live/dead dye and were sorted on a BD Aria II into four subsets based on CD45RA and CD27. Blood came from a few healthy volunteers, each fractionated into CD4 and CD8 T cells and then into four differentiation subsets. About 0.13 L of peripheral blood was collected from each donor, and PBMC were isolated from the blood using Ficoll-Paque PLUS density-gradient centrifugation. After sorting, cells were lysed in RLT buffer, RNA was extracted using a Qiagen RNeasy kit, and the extracted RNA was stored at -80 degrees C.

The sequencing sample was made of central memory CD4+ T cells from blood. The sample's cell subset or site label, decoded: central memory, CD45RA- CD27+. Rearrangement joined TRBV13 to TRBJ1-5; the D gene is possibly TRBD1, with 5 bases matching. The clonotype was recovered from a human donor in good health. The nucleotide sequence is TGTGCCAGCAGTACCGGGGCCCGCAATCAGCCCCAGCATTTT. This gives the protein CASSTGARNQPQHF.